This T cell receptor (beta chain) stems from a study of cytomegalovirus exposure and HLA in healthy donors. It was with 60 Vbeta and 13 Jbeta primers that the PCR ran. Clones were sequenced by immunoSEQ multiplex PCR, and TCRdb holds only the in-frame ones, with some missing. The data contain 200,000 to 250,000 clones, approximately 80% of them singletons. From germline, CDR1 is LNHNV and CDR2 YYDKDF (reference sequence). J gave up 5 bases and V 3 bases, and 6 bases lay outside the gene matches. The CDR3 spans 14 residues. The genes are TRBV15 and TRBJ2-7, with 8 bases lining up with TRBD1. The receptor was isolated from a man aged 50-60 years in good health and CMV-seronegative. Specimen: PBMCs. The CDR3: CATSRPGGGNEQYF. As DNA, the CDR3 is TGTGCCACCAGCAGGCCAGGGGGCGGGAACGAGCAGTACTTC.